Listed below are T cell receptor beta chains from one sample, sequenced in a study of T-cell reconstitution after alpha-beta-depleted transplantation in children. TCRdb processed the PCR reads anew with MiXCR; each CDR3 protein has one entry. The sample comprises a few hundred thousand distinct CDR3 sequences, 20% to 30% of which are singletons, and about 35% rests with the top ten. Sequencing was performed on PBMCs, taken before TCRalphabeta/CD19-depleted stem cell transplant. The receptors were gathered from a boy under two years old with Wiskott-Aldrich syndrome, due to receive a stem cell transplant. Each CDR3 is given with its conserved first and last residue. Each record gives: J gene, clone size, D gene, V gene, CDR3 DNA, CDR3 protein. D genes are given only for firm matches. Clone size, where shown, is once, few, many, or a class for clones that have expanded.

J gene: TRBJ2-5
clone size: few
D gene: -
V gene: TRBV15
CDR3 DNA: TGTGCCACCAGCAGAGGAGAAGAGACCCAGTACTTC
CDR3 protein: CATSRGEETQYF

J gene: TRBJ2-3
clone size: few
D gene: TRBD2
V gene: TRBV5-1
CDR3 DNA: TGCGCCAGCAGCTTGGGAGTAGCGGGAGGGCCAGATACGCAGTATTTT
CDR3 protein: CASSLGVAGGPDTQYF

J gene: TRBJ2-2
clone size: -
D gene: -
V gene: TRBV18
CDR3 DNA: TGTGCCAGCTCACCGGAGGTGAACACCGGGGAGCTGTTTTTT
CDR3 protein: CASSPEVNTGELFF

J gene: TRBJ2-3
clone size: -
D gene: -
V gene: TRBV14
CDR3 DNA: TGTGCCAGCAGCCTTGTTTCGGGAGATACGCAGTATTTT
CDR3 protein: CASSLVSGDTQYF

J gene: TRBJ1-2
clone size: few
D gene: -
V gene: TRBV7-9
CDR3 DNA: TGTGCCAGCAGCTTTCAAGGGGTAGAGAGCTGGAACTATGGCTACACCTTC
CDR3 protein: CASSFQGVESWNYGYTF

J gene: TRBJ2-3
clone size: -
D gene: -
V gene: TRBV27
CDR3 DNA: TGTGCCAGCACGGGGGGCCCGGCGGGGAACACAGATACGCAGTATTTT
CDR3 protein: CASTGGPAGNTDTQYF

J gene: TRBJ1-2
clone size: -
D gene: -
V gene: TRBV20-1
CDR3 DNA: TGCAGTGCTGGTCAGGCGGGGAACTATGGCTACACCTTC
CDR3 protein: CSAGQAGNYGYTF

J gene: TRBJ2-1
clone size: -
D gene: -
V gene: TRBV10-3
CDR3 DNA: TGTGCCACCTTTTCTACCAATGAGCAGTTCTTC
CDR3 protein: CATFSTNEQFF

J gene: TRBJ2-1
clone size: -
D gene: -
V gene: TRBV10-1
CDR3 DNA: TGCGCCAGCAGTCCTATTCCTAGGTCCGAGCAGTTCTTC
CDR3 protein: CASSPIPRSEQFF

J gene: TRBJ2-2
clone size: -
D gene: TRBD2
V gene: TRBV27
CDR3 DNA: TGTGCCAGCAGTTTATATCGGGGAGGGGTCTTTCCCGGGGAGCTGTTTTTT
CDR3 protein: CASSLYRGGVFPGELFF

J gene: TRBJ2-7
clone size: -
D gene: -
V gene: TRBV15
CDR3 DNA: TGTGCCACCAGCGGACGGACATTTCGGTCCTACGAGCAGTACTTC
CDR3 protein: CATSGRTFRSYEQYF

J gene: TRBJ1-3
clone size: few
D gene: -
V gene: TRBV15
CDR3 DNA: TGTGCCACCAGCGAGCGGGGGATCTCTGGAAACACCATATATTTT
CDR3 protein: CATSERGISGNTIYF

J gene: TRBJ2-2
clone size: -
D gene: -
V gene: TRBV5-1
CDR3 DNA: TGCGCCAGCAGCTTGGCACTAGTTTACGGGGAGCTGTTTTTT
CDR3 protein: CASSLALVYGELFF

J gene: TRBJ2-7
clone size: few
D gene: TRBD1
V gene: TRBV5-1
CDR3 DNA: TGCGCCAGCAGCTCCGACAGGGCTCACGAGCAGTACTTC
CDR3 protein: CASSSDRAHEQYF

J gene: TRBJ2-5
clone size: -
D gene: -
V gene: TRBV12-3/TRBV12-4
CDR3 DNA: TGTGCCAGCAGTTTAACAGGCCAAGGTTCCCAGTACTTC
CDR3 protein: CASSLTGQGSQYF

J gene: TRBJ2-1
clone size: few
D gene: TRBD2
V gene: TRBV20-1
CDR3 DNA: TGCAGTGCTACGGCGGGAGGGCCGGAGAATGAGCAGTTCTTC
CDR3 protein: CSATAGGPENEQFF

J gene: TRBJ1-1
clone size: few
D gene: -
V gene: TRBV10-3
CDR3 DNA: TGTGCCATCAGGGGGACGGGCACTGAAGCTTTCTTT
CDR3 protein: CAIRGTGTEAFF

J gene: TRBJ2-2
clone size: -
D gene: -
V gene: TRBV5-1
CDR3 DNA: TGCGCCAGCAGCTACCAGGACACCGGGGAGCTGTTTTTT
CDR3 protein: CASSYQDTGELFF

J gene: TRBJ2-7
clone size: -
D gene: TRBD2
V gene: TRBV9
CDR3 DNA: TGTGCCAGCAGCTCCGGGAGGGCCCCGGCAGGGCAGTACTTC
CDR3 protein: CASSSGRAPAGQYF

J gene: TRBJ1-2
clone size: -
D gene: -
V gene: TRBV15
CDR3 DNA: TGTGCCACCAGCAGAGAGATCTTGGCTAACTATGGCTACACCTTC
CDR3 protein: CATSREILANYGYTF

J gene: TRBJ2-3
clone size: few
D gene: -
V gene: TRBV20-1
CDR3 DNA: TGCAGTGCTCAAACACGGAGAAGCACAGATACGCAGTATTTT
CDR3 protein: CSAQTRRSTDTQYF

J gene: TRBJ1-1
clone size: few
D gene: -
V gene: TRBV20-1
CDR3 DNA: TGCAGTGCTCCCCTGTGGCGAGACACTGAAGCTTTCTTT
CDR3 protein: CSAPLWRDTEAFF

J gene: TRBJ2-3
clone size: few
D gene: -
V gene: TRBV20-1
CDR3 DNA: TGCAGTGCTAGAGATCCGACAGCAACAGATACGCAGTATTTT
CDR3 protein: CSARDPTATDTQYF

J gene: TRBJ2-5
clone size: -
D gene: -
V gene: TRBV5-1
CDR3 DNA: TGCGCCAGCAGAAGGGGTGCCGGCGAGACCCAGTACTTC
CDR3 protein: CASRRGAGETQYF

J gene: TRBJ2-1
clone size: -
D gene: -
V gene: TRBV29-1
CDR3 DNA: TGCAGCGCCTCCCTAGCTAGGAATGAGCAGTTCTTC
CDR3 protein: CSASLARNEQFF

J gene: TRBJ2-5
clone size: -
D gene: TRBD1
V gene: TRBV20-1
CDR3 DNA: TGCAGTCCTAGGGGACAGGCGGGGACCCAGTACTTC
CDR3 protein: CSPRGQAGTQYF

J gene: TRBJ2-1
clone size: -
D gene: -
V gene: TRBV24-1
CDR3 DNA: TGTGCCACCAGTGATTTGCACAACGCTGAGCAGTTCTTC
CDR3 protein: CATSDLHNAEQFF

J gene: TRBJ2-1
clone size: many
D gene: -
V gene: TRBV5-1
CDR3 DNA: TGCGCCAGCAGTAGTACTAGCAATGAGCAGTTCTTC
CDR3 protein: CASSSTSNEQFF

J gene: TRBJ2-1
clone size: few
D gene: TRBD1
V gene: TRBV5-1
CDR3 DNA: TGCGCCAGCAGCATCGTCGATCAAACAGGGGACAATGAGCAGTTCTTC
CDR3 protein: CASSIVDQTGDNEQFF

J gene: TRBJ1-4
clone size: -
D gene: -
V gene: TRBV7-9
CDR3 DNA: TGTGCCAGCAGCCCGGGCCTGAAGGCGGAAAAACTGTTTTTT
CDR3 protein: CASSPGLKAEKLFF

J gene: TRBJ2-2
clone size: -
D gene: -
V gene: TRBV5-1
CDR3 DNA: TGCGCCAGCAGCTCCCCCTACGGGCGGCCCGGGGAGCTGTTTTTT
CDR3 protein: CASSSPYGRPGELFF

J gene: TRBJ2-2
clone size: -
D gene: -
V gene: TRBV25-1
CDR3 DNA: TGTGCCAGCAGTGTAACACAGGGCACCGGGGAGCTGTTTTTT
CDR3 protein: CASSVTQGTGELFF

J gene: TRBJ2-3
clone size: -
D gene: -
V gene: TRBV28
CDR3 DNA: TGTGCCAGCAGTTTATACGGGCGGTTCCACGGGGATACGCAGTATTTT
CDR3 protein: CASSLYGRFHGDTQYF

J gene: TRBJ2-3
clone size: -
D gene: -
V gene: TRBV20-1
CDR3 DNA: TGCAGTGCTATGTCTGCGCCAACAGATACGCAGTATTTT
CDR3 protein: CSAMSAPTDTQYF

J gene: TRBJ2-3
clone size: -
D gene: -
V gene: TRBV5-1
CDR3 DNA: TGCGCCAGCAGCTTCCTATTAGACAGTAGCACAGATACGCAGTATTTT
CDR3 protein: CASSFLLDSSTDTQYF

J gene: TRBJ2-3
clone size: few
D gene: -
V gene: TRBV10-3
CDR3 DNA: TGTGCCATCAGTGAGAGAGAAGATACGCAGTATTTT
CDR3 protein: CAISEREDTQYF

J gene: TRBJ2-3
clone size: -
D gene: -
V gene: TRBV10-3
CDR3 DNA: TGTGCCATCAGGGGGGGGCCTAGCACAGATACGCAGTATTTT
CDR3 protein: CAIRGGPSTDTQYF

J gene: TRBJ2-1
clone size: few
D gene: TRBD2
V gene: TRBV5-1
CDR3 DNA: TGCGCCAGCAGCTTGGAGTCGGGCGGGAGCGTCTACAATGAGCAGTTCTTC
CDR3 protein: CASSLESGGSVYNEQFF

J gene: TRBJ2-7
clone size: few
D gene: -
V gene: TRBV15
CDR3 DNA: TGTGCCACCAGCAGAGACCCCTTATACGAGCAGTACTTC
CDR3 protein: CATSRDPLYEQYF

J gene: TRBJ2-3
clone size: -
D gene: -
V gene: TRBV24-1
CDR3 DNA: TGTGCCACCAGTGATCCGTCGGGTCCAGATACGCAGTATTTT
CDR3 protein: CATSDPSGPDTQYF

J gene: TRBJ2-4
clone size: -
D gene: -
V gene: TRBV4-1
CDR3 DNA: TGCGCCAGCAGCCAAGATTTGGGGAGAAACATTCAGTACTTC
CDR3 protein: CASSQDLGRNIQYF

J gene: TRBJ2-5
clone size: few
D gene: -
V gene: TRBV15
CDR3 DNA: TGTGCCACCAGCAGAGATCGGCTAGCAGGAGAGACCCAGTACTTC
CDR3 protein: CATSRDRLAGETQYF